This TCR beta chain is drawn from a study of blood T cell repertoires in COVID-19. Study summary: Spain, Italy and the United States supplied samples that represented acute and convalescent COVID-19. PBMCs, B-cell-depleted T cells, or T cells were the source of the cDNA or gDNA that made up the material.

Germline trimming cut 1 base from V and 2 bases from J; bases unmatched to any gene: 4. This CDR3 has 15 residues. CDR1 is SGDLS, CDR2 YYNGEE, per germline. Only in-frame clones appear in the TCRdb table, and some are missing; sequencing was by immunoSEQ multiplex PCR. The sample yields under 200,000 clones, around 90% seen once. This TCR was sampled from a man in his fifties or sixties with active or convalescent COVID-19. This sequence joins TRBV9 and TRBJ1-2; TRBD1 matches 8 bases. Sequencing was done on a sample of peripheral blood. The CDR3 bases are TGTGCCAGCAGCGTACAGGGGGCGCAAAACTATGGCTACACCTTC. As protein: CASSVQGAQNYGYTF.